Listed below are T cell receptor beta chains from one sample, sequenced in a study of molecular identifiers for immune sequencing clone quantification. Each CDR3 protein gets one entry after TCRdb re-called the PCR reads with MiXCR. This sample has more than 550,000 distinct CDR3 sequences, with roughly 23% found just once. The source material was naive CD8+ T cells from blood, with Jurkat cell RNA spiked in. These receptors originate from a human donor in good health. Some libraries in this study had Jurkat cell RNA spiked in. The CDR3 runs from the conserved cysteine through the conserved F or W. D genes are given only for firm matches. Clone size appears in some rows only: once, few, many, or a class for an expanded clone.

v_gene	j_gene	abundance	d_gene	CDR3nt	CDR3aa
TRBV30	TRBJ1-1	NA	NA	TGTGCCGGGTCCCTTACCAGGACTGAAGCTCTCTTT	CAGSLTRTEALF
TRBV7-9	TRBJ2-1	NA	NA	TGTGCCAGCAGCGGCCCAATTGGGACCCCTGTAGGCAATGAGCAGTTCTTC	CASSGPIGTPVGNEQFF
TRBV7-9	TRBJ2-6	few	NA	TGTGCCAGCAGCTTAAGTCCGGGGATCCACTCTGGGGCCAACGTCCTGACTTTC	CASSLSPGIHSGANVLTF
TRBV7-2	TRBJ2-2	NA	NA	TGTGCCAGCAGCTTTTCCATTAGGACAGCGAACACCGGGGAGCTGTTTTTT	CASSFSIRTANTGELFF
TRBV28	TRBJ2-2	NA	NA	TGTCCCAGCAGCTATTCTGGGTGGAACGGGGAGCTGTTTTTT	CPSSYSGWNGELFF
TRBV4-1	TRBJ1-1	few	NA	TGCGCCAGCAGCCCGTCGGGGGACCTGAACACTGAAGCTTTCTTT	CASSPSGDLNTEAFF
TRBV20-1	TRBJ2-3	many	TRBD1	TGCAGTGCTGTCCCGGACAGGCTCACAGATACGCAGTATTTT	CSAVPDRLTDTQYF
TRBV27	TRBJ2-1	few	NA	TGTGCCAGCACCCCCTCCTACAGGGTCACCTACAATGAGCAGTTCTTC	CASTPSYRVTYNEQFF
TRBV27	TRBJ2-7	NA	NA	TGTGCCGGCAGTTTATCGATCGGGAGAGGCGAGCAGTACTTC	CAGSLSIGRGEQYF
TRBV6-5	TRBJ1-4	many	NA	TGTGCCAGCAGTTACACCCCGGGTTCCCCTAATGAAAAACTGTTTTTT	CASSYTPGSPNEKLFF
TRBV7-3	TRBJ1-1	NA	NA	TGTGCCAGCAGCTCACGTCGACACTTTGGGGGCGACACTGAAGCTTTCTTT	CASSSRRHFGGDTEAFF
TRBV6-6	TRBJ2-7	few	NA	TGTGCCAGCAGACCGGGACAATTAACCTACGAGCAGTACTTC	CASRPGQLTYEQYF
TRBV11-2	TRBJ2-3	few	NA	TGTGCCAGCAGCTTAGCCGTTTTCGCGGACGGAGTCACAGATACGCAGTATTTT	CASSLAVFADGVTDTQYF
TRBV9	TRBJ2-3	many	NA	TGTGCCAGCAGCGTAGAGGGCACAGATACGCAGTATTTT	CASSVEGTDTQYF
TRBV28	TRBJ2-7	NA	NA	TGTGCCAGCAGTATACGTCGTTCGGGGCACGAGCAGTACTTC	CASSIRRSGHEQYF
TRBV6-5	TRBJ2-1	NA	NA	TGTGCCAGCAGTCCCGGGACCCGAAGGCACAATGAGCAGTTCTTC	CASSPGTRRHNEQFF
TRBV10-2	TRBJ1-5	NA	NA	TGCGCCAGCAGAGACGGTTTCAATCAGCCCCAGCATTTT	CASRDGFNQPQHF
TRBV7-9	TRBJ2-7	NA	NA	TGTGCCAGCAGCTTAAGTACAGGACTCCGGAGGGAGCGGTACTTC	CASSLSTGLRRERYF
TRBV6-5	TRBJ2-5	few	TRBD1	TGTGCCAGCAGCCTTGGACAGGGTCTGGTAGAGACCCAGTACTTC	CASSLGQGLVETQYF
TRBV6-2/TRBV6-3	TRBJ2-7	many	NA	TGTGCCAGCAGTTACCCGGAGAAGGCGGCTGGGCTCCCGTACGAGCAGTACTTC	CASSYPEKAAGLPYEQYF
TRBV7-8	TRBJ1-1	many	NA	TGTGCCAGCAGCTTTGTGAGGGCTGAAGCTTTCTTT	CASSFVRAEAFF
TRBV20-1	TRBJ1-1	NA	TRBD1	TGCAGTGCTAGAGATTTCACAGGTCAGGGGGGCACTGAAGCTTTCTTT	CSARDFTGQGGTEAFF
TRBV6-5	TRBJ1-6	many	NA	TGTGCCAGCAGTTACGGAGATAATTCACCCCTCCACTTT	CASSYGDNSPLHF
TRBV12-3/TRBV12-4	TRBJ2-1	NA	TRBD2	TGTGCCAGCAGTCTCTTACTAGCGGGGGGGCGGAATGAGCAGTTCTTC	CASSLLLAGGRNEQFF
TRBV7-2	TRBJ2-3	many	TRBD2	TGTGCCAGCAGCGCCTCACTAGCGGGGACTAATACGCAGTATTTT	CASSASLAGTNTQYF
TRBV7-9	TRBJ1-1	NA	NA	TGTGCCAGCGCCCTCCCCGTGGGAAGTTACACTGAAGCTTTCTTT	CASALPVGSYTEAFF
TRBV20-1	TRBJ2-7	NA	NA	TGCAGTGCTAAAGGTACTAGCTCCTACGAGCAGTACTTC	CSAKGTSSYEQYF
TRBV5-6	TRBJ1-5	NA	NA	TGTGCCAGCAGCTATGGCCCACAGGACCAATATAGCAATCCGCCCCAGCATTTT	CASSYGPQDQYSNPPQHF
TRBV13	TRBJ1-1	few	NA	TGTGCCAGCAGCTTAATGGTGGAAGACACTGAAGCTTTCTTT	CASSLMVEDTEAFF
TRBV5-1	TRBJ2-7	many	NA	TGCGCCAGCAGCGCCGAAACAGGGCCCTACGAGCAGTACTTC	CASSAETGPYEQYF
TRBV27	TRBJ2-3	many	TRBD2	TGTGCCAGCACCCATGGTAGCGGGGGAGATACGCAGTATTTT	CASTHGSGGDTQYF
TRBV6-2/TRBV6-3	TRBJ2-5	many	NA	TGTGCCAGCAGTTACGGGAACCAAGAGACCCAGTACTTC	CASSYGNQETQYF
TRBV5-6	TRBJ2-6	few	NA	TGTGCCAGCAGCTCCGACCTCTCTGGGGCCAACGTCCTGACTTTC	CASSSDLSGANVLTF
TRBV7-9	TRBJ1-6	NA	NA	TGTGCCAGCAGTACAGGGAATAATTCACCCCTCCACTTT	CASSTGNNSPLHF
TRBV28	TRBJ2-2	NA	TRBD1	TGTGCCAGCAGTCCTCCTGGACAGGGATTTAACACCGGGGAGCTGTTTTTT	CASSPPGQGFNTGELFF
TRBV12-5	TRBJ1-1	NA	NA	TGTGCTAGTGCGTTCACTGAAGCTTTCTTT	CASAFTEAFF
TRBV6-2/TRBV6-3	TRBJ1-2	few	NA	TGTGCCAGCAGATCGATTCTCGGACAGATCTATGGCTACACCTTC	CASRSILGQIYGYTF
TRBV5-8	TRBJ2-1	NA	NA	TGTGCCAGCACCTACCTCAGGCCCGGGTCCGCCGGCGATGAGCAGTTCTTC	CASTYLRPGSAGDEQFF
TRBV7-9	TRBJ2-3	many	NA	TGTGCCAGCAGCTCGAACGACAGATCTAGCACAGATACGCAGTATTTT	CASSSNDRSSTDTQYF